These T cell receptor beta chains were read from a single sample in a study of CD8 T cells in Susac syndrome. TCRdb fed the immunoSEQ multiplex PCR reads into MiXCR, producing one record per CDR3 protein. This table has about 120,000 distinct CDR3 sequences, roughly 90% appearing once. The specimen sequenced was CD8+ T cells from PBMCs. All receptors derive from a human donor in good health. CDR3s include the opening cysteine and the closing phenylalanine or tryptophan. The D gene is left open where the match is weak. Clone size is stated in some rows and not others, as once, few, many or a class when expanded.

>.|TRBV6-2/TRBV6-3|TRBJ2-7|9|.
CAVGTQQYF
TGTGCCGTGGGAACGCAGCAGTACTTC
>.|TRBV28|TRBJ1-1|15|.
CASSGVLGQGTEAFF
TGTGCCAGCAGTGGGGTCCTCGGGCAAGGGACTGAAGCTTTCTTT
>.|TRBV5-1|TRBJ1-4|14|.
CASSPLASNEKLFF
TGCGCCAGCAGCCCGCTGGCGTCTAATGAAAAACTGTTTTTT
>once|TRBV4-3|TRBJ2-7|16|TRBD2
CASSQDPSGSAYEQYF
TGCGCCAGCAGCCAAGATCCGAGCGGGAGTGCGTACGAGCAGTACTTC
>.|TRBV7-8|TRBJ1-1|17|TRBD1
CASSLQMGQGMNTEAFF
TGTGCCAGCAGCTTACAGATGGGACAGGGTATGAACACTGAAGCTTTCTTT
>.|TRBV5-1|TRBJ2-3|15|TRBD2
CASSSGTSMADTQYF
TGCGCCAGCAGTTCCGGGACTAGCATGGCAGATACGCAGTATTTT
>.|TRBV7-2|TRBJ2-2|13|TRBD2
CASEAGGPGELFF
TGTGCCAGCGAGGCGGGAGGGCCCGGGGAGCTGTTTTTT
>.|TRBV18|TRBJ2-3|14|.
CASSPRADTDTQYF
TGTGCCAGCTCACCTCGGGCAGACACAGATACGCAGTATTTT
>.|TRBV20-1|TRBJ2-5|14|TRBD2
CSARVAGGGETQYF
TGCAGTGCTAGAGTAGCGGGGGGCGGGGAGACCCAGTACTTC
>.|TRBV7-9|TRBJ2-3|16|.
CASSRSGGASTDTQYF
TGTGCCAGCAGCCGCTCTGGCGGGGCTAGCACAGATACGCAGTATTTT
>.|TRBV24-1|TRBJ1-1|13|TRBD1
CATSVADRGRKFF
TGTGCCACCAGTGTCGCGGACAGGGGGCGTAAATTCTTT
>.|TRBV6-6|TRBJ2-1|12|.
CASSSGANEQFF
TGTGCCAGCAGTTCAGGGGCCAATGAGCAGTTCTTC
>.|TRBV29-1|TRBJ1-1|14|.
CSGSSVGPTGEAFF
TGCAGCGGATCGTCTGTCGGACCGACTGGTGAAGCTTTCTTT
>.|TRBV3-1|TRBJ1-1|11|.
CASRWGGEAFF
TGTGCCAGCAGATGGGGGGGTGAAGCTTTCTTT
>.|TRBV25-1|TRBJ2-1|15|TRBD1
CASGSWDSSIDEQFF
TGTGCCAGCGGTAGCTGGGACAGTAGCATCGATGAGCAGTTCTTC
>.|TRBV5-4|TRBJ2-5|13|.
CASSLNGLETQYF
TGTGCCAGCAGCTTGAACGGACTGGAGACCCAGTACTTC
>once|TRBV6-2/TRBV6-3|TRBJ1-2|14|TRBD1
CASSPQGANYGYTF
TGTGCCAGCAGCCCCCAGGGGGCCAACTATGGCTACACCTTC
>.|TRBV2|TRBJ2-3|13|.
CASSGTGTDTQYF
TGTGCCAGCAGTGGAACAGGGACAGATACGCAGTATTTT
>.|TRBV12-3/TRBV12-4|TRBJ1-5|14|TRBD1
CASSRDRAYQPQHF
TGTGCCAGCAGCCGGGACAGGGCCTATCAGCCCCAGCATTTT
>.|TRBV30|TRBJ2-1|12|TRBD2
CAWRIISGNLFF
TGTGCCTGGAGAATAATTAGCGGGAATCTGTTCTTC
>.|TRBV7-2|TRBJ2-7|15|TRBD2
CASSPTSGGGYEQYF
TGTGCCAGCAGCCCTACTAGCGGGGGAGGCTACGAGCAGTACTTC
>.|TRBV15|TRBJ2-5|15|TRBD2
CATSSEMGGRETQYF
TGTGCCACCAGCAGCGAGATGGGCGGGAGAGAGACCCAGTACTTC
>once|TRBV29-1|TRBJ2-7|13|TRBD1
CSGGVGQGYEQYF
TGCAGCGGCGGGGTGGGACAGGGCTACGAGCAGTACTTC
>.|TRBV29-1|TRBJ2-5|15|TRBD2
CSVVSAGGLLETQYF
TGCAGCGTTGTTAGCGCGGGGGGCCTGTTGGAGACCCAGTACTTC
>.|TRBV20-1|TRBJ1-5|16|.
CSARDQLPGWNQPQHF
TGCAGTGCTAGAGACCAACTGCCAGGGTGGAATCAGCCCCAGCATTTT
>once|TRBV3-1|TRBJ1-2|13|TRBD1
CASSLTGGAGYTF
TGTGCCAGCAGCCTTACAGGGGGAGCTGGCTACACCTTC
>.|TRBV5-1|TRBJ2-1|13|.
CASSLEGGSEQFF
TGCGCCAGCAGCTTGGAGGGAGGTAGTGAGCAGTTCTTC
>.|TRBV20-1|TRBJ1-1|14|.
CSASLGTGGTEAFF
TGCAGTGCTAGTCTGGGGACCGGGGGGACTGAAGCTTTCTTT
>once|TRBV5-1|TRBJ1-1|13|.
CASSIRENTEAFF
TGCGCCAGCAGTATACGAGAGAACACTGAAGCTTTCTTT
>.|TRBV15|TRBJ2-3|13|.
CATGRDLPDTQYF
TGTGCCACCGGCAGAGATCTCCCAGATACGCAGTATTTT